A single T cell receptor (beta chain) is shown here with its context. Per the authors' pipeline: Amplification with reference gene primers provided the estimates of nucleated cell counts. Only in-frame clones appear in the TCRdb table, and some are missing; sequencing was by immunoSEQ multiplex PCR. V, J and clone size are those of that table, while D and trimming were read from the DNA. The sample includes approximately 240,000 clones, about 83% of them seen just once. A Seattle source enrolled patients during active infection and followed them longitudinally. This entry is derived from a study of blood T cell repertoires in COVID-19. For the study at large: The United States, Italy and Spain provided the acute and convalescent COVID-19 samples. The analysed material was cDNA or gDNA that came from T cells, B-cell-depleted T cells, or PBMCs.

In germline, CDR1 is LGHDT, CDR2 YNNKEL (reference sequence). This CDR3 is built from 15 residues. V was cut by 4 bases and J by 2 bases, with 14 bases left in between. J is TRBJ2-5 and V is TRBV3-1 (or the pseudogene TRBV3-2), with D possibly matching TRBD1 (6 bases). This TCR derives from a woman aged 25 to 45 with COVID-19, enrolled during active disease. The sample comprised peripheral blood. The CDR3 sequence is CASSPGTPNQETQYF. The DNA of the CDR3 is TGTGCCAGCAGCCCCGGGACACCGAATCAAGAGACCCAGTACTTC.